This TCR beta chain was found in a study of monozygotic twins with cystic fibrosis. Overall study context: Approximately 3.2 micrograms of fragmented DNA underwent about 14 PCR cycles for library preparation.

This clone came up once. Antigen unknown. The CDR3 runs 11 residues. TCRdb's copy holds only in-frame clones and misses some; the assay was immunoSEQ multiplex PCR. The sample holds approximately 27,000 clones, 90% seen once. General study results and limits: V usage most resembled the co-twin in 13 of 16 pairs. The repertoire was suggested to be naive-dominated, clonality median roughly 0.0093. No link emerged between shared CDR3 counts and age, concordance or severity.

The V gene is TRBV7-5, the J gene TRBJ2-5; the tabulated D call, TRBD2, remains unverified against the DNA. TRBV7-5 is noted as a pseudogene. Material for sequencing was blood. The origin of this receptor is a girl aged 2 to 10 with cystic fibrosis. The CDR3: CARSLAETQYF. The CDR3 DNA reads TGTGCCAGAAGCTTAGCGGAGACCCAGTACTTC.